This TCR beta chain is drawn from a study of cytomegalovirus exposure and HLA in healthy donors. This clone has only a few counts. Its antigen is currently unknown. This CDR3 contains 14 residues. The V gene lost 6 bases and the J gene lost 1 base, with 11 bases spanning the gap. CDR1 is LNHNV and CDR2 is YYDKDF in the germline V gene (reference sequence). Study-level results: Some public TCRs appeared in many individuals, while most sequences were rare.

Only in-frame clones appear in the TCRdb table, and some are missing; sequencing was by immunoSEQ multiplex PCR. The sample consists of roughly 63,000 clones, approximately 88% of them appearing once. The TCR sequence derives from a woman between 18 and 29 years old in good health and CMV-seronegative. Sequencing was performed on PBMCs. The chain uses TRBV15 and TRBJ2-3; D perhaps matches TRBD2 (6 bases). The CDR3 DNA reads TGTGCCACCAGGACTAGTCCAGGCACAGATACGCAGTATTTT. Translating it yields CATRTSPGTDTQYF.